This is a list of T cell receptor beta chains from one sample in a study of technical replicates of blood from several donors. Profiled with immunoSEQ multiplex PCR; TCRdb holds only in-frame clones, not every one. The sample shows fewer than 65,000 clones, around 87% of them seen only once. Sequencing input: PBMCs. Every receptor here comes from a human donor in good health. Some clones in this sample may be carry-over from other donors' samples. Each CDR3 is given with its conserved first and last residue. D genes are given only for firm matches. Only some rows state a clone size, as once, few, many or a class for expanded clones.

J gene: TRBJ2-7
D gene: -
V gene: TRBV4-3
clone size: once
CDR3 protein: CASSQDLAGQLPYEQYF
CDR3 DNA: TGCGCCAGCAGCCAAGATCTTGCGGGACAGCTGCCCTACGAGCAGTACTTC

J gene: TRBJ2-1
D gene: -
V gene: TRBV5-1
clone size: -
CDR3 protein: CASSLEQGSYNEQFF
CDR3 DNA: TGCGCCAGCAGCTTGGAACAGGGTTCCTACAATGAGCAGTTCTTC

J gene: TRBJ2-2
D gene: -
V gene: TRBV4-3
clone size: -
CDR3 protein: CASSQEGGRSGELFF
CDR3 DNA: TGCGCCAGCAGCCAAGAGGGCGGGCGGAGCGGGGAGCTGTTTTTT

J gene: TRBJ2-3
D gene: -
V gene: TRBV7-9
clone size: once
CDR3 protein: CASSSLSSAHLGDTQYF
CDR3 DNA: TGTGCCAGCAGCTCTCTCTCTAGCGCCCACCTTGGAGATACGCAGTATTTT

J gene: TRBJ2-5
D gene: TRBD1
V gene: TRBV6-1
clone size: -
CDR3 protein: CASADRDQETQYF
CDR3 DNA: TGTGCCAGCGCGGACAGGGACCAAGAGACCCAGTACTTC

J gene: TRBJ1-4
D gene: -
V gene: TRBV11-2
clone size: -
CDR3 protein: CASSPRQSNEKLFF
CDR3 DNA: TGTGCCAGCAGCCCCCGACAGTCTAATGAAAAACTGTTTTTT

J gene: TRBJ1-1
D gene: TRBD1
V gene: TRBV19
clone size: -
CDR3 protein: CASTLGQGNTEAFF
CDR3 DNA: TGTGCCAGTACACTAGGACAGGGGAACACTGAAGCTTTCTTT

J gene: TRBJ1-1
D gene: -
V gene: TRBV5-1
clone size: once
CDR3 protein: CASSLNVRNTEAFF
CDR3 DNA: TGCGCCAGCAGCTTGAATGTGCGGAACACTGAAGCTTTCTTT

J gene: TRBJ2-2
D gene: TRBD1
V gene: TRBV4-3
clone size: -
CDR3 protein: CASSQGQGATWTGELFF
CDR3 DNA: TGCGCCAGCAGCCAAGGGCAGGGGGCGACGTGGACCGGGGAGCTGTTTTTT

J gene: TRBJ1-2
D gene: -
V gene: TRBV23-1
clone size: few
CDR3 protein: CASPPCGFRDYGYTF
CDR3 DNA: TGCGCCAGCCCCCCTTGCGGTTTCCGCGACTATGGCTACACCTTC

J gene: TRBJ1-2
D gene: -
V gene: TRBV6-5
clone size: -
CDR3 protein: CASRKTSSLGGYTF
CDR3 DNA: TGTGCCAGCAGGAAAACGTCCAGCCTGGGCGGCTACACCTTC

J gene: TRBJ2-1
D gene: TRBD1
V gene: TRBV5-1
clone size: once
CDR3 protein: CASRTGIFLDEQFF
CDR3 DNA: TGCGCCAGCAGGACAGGGATATTCCTCGATGAGCAGTTCTTC

J gene: TRBJ2-5
D gene: -
V gene: TRBV6-1
clone size: -
CDR3 protein: CASSKDQGETQYF
CDR3 DNA: TGTGCCAGCAGTAAGGACCAGGGGGAGACCCAGTACTTC

J gene: TRBJ1-2
D gene: TRBD1
V gene: TRBV5-4
clone size: -
CDR3 protein: CASSLGQGPGYTF
CDR3 DNA: TGTGCCAGCAGTCTGGGACAGGGGCCTGGCTACACCTTC

J gene: TRBJ2-7
D gene: TRBD2
V gene: TRBV4-1
clone size: -
CDR3 protein: CASSPLAGGGEQYF
CDR3 DNA: TGCGCCAGCAGCCCCCTAGCGGGGGGCGGCGAGCAGTACTTC

J gene: TRBJ1-1
D gene: -
V gene: TRBV29-1
clone size: -
CDR3 protein: CSVDRTINTEAFF
CDR3 DNA: TGCAGCGTTGACAGAACAATTAACACTGAAGCTTTCTTT

J gene: TRBJ2-5
D gene: -
V gene: TRBV7-3
clone size: -
CDR3 protein: CASSLRRGETQYF
CDR3 DNA: TGTGCCAGCAGCTTACGACGGGGAGAGACCCAGTACTTC

J gene: TRBJ2-5
D gene: -
V gene: TRBV7-5
clone size: -
CDR3 protein: CARSSVGWTQYF
CDR3 DNA: TGTGCCAGAAGCTCCGTCGGGTGGACCCAGTACTTC

J gene: TRBJ1-5
D gene: TRBD1
V gene: TRBV4-1
clone size: once
CDR3 protein: CASSRETGNTNQPQHF
CDR3 DNA: TGCGCCAGCAGCCGAGAGACAGGGAATACCAATCAGCCCCAGCATTTT